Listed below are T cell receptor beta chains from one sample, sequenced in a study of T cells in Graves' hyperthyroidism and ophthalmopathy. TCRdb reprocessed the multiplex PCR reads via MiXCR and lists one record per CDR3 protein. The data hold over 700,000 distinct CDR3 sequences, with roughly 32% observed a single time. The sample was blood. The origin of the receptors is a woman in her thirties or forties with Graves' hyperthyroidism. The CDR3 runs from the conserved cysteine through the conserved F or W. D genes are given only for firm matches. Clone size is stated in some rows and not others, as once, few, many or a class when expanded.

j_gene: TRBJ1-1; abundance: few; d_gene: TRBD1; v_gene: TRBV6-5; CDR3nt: TGTGCCAGCAGTTACGACAGGACAGGGGGGGAGGAAGCTTTCTTT; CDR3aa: CASSYDRTGGEEAFF
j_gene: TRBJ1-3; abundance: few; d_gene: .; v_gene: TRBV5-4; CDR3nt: TGTGCCAGCAGCTTGTTTTTTTCCGGGGCCACAATCTATACCCGAAGCTCTGGAAACACCATATATTTT; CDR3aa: CASSLFFSGATIYTRSSGNTIYF
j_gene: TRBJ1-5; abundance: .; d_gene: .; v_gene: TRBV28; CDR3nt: TGTGCCAGCAGTTGGACAGCAGGTAGCAATCAGCCCCAGCATTTT; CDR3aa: CASSWTAGSNQPQHF
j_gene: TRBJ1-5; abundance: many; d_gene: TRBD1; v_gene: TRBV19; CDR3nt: TGTGCCAGTAGTACCGGACGGACAGGCCTCCGCAATCAGCCCCAGCATTTT; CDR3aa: CASSTGRTGLRNQPQHF
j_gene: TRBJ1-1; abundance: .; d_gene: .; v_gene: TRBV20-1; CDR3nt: TGCAGTGCTAGAGATCGGAGAACAAACACTGAAGCTTTCTTT; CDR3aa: CSARDRRTNTEAFF
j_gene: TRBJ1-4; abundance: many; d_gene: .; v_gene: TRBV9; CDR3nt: TGTGCCAGCAGCGTAGGAGGGGCTATCGAAAAACTGTTTTTT; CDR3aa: CASSVGGAIEKLFF
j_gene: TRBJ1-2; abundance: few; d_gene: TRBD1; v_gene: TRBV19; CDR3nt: TGTGCCAGTAGTACAATTAGACAGGGGGAAAGTAAGAACTATGGCTACACCTTC; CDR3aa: CASSTIRQGESKNYGYTF
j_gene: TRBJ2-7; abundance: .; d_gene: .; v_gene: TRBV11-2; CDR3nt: TGTGCCAGCAGCTTAGGCCTCCCACAGTTCTACGAGCAGTACTTC; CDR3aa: CASSLGLPQFYEQYF
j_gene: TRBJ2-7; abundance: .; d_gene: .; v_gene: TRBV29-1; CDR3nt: TGCAGCGTCGCTACTACAGGGCCCTACGAGCAGTACTTC; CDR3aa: CSVATTGPYEQYF
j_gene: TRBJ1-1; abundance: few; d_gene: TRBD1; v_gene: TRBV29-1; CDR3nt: TGCAGCGTAGATCCAGGACAGGCGCAGGCTTTCTTT; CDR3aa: CSVDPGQAQAFF
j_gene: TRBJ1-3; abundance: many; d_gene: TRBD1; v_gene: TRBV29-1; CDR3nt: TGCAGCGTTGAAGGGGGACAGGGGGCCCGAAACACCATATATTTT; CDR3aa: CSVEGGQGARNTIYF
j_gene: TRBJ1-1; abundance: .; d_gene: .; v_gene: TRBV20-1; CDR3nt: TGCAGTGCTACCGGATCGGGCCCGAACACTGAAGCTTTCTTT; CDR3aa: CSATGSGPNTEAFF
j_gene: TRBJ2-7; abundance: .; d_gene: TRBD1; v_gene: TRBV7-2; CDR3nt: TGTGCCAGCAAGAGGGCAGGGGGTTCCTACGAGCAGTACTTC; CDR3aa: CASKRAGGSYEQYF
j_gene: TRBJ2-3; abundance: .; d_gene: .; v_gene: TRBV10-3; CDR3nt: TGTGCCAGCAGTAGGCTAAATATACAGTCAGATACGCAGTATTTT; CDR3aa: CASSRLNIQSDTQYF
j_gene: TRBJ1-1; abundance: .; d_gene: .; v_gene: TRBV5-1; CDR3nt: TGCGCCAGCAGCTTGTTTGTCTTGGAGAACACTGAAGCTTTCTTT; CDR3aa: CASSLFVLENTEAFF
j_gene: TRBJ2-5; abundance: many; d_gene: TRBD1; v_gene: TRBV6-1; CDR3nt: TGTGCCAGCAGATACAGGGGACAAGAGACCCAGTACTTC; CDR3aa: CASRYRGQETQYF
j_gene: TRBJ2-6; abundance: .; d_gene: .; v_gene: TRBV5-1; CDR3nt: TGCGCCAGCAGCGAACAGGGAAACGGGGCCAACGTCCTGACTTTC; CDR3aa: CASSEQGNGANVLTF